A selection of T cell receptor beta chains follows, all from one sample in a study of blood T cell repertoires in COVID-19. The protocol was immunoSEQ multiplex PCR, while the TCRdb copy is restricted to in-frame clones and leaves out a portion. The sample shows 160,000 or so clones, over 75% of them seen only once. The specimen sequenced was PBMCs or T cells enriched from blood (not recorded which). These TCRs come from a woman aged 45 to 65 who had recovered from COVID-19. CDR3s include the opening cysteine and the closing phenylalanine or tryptophan. D genes are given only for firm matches. For some rows the clone size is stated as once, few or many, or as a class when expanded; others skip it.

CDR3aa: CASSPYQGEKLFF; CDR3nt: TGTGCCAGCTCACCTTATCAGGGTGAAAAACTGTTTTTT; j_gene: TRBJ1-4; abundance: NA; v_gene: TRBV18; d_gene: NA
CDR3aa: CASSFGTGGVDTEAFF; CDR3nt: TGTGCCAGCAGCTTTGGGACAGGGGGGGTGGACACTGAAGCTTTCTTT; j_gene: TRBJ1-1; abundance: NA; v_gene: TRBV7-6; d_gene: TRBD1
CDR3aa: CASSQPRDKKSSYNSPLHF; CDR3nt: TGCGCCAGCAGCCAGCCCCGGGACAAGAAGAGCTCCTATAATTCACCCCTCCACTTT; j_gene: TRBJ1-6; abundance: NA; v_gene: TRBV4-1; d_gene: NA
CDR3aa: CASSLTSGGYEQYF; CDR3nt: TGTGCCAGCAGCTTGACTAGCGGGGGTTACGAGCAGTACTTC; j_gene: TRBJ2-7; abundance: few; v_gene: TRBV7-8; d_gene: TRBD2
CDR3aa: CASSLLFGQGGTDTQYF; CDR3nt: TGTGCCAGCAGCTTGCTCTTTGGTCAGGGGGGAACAGATACGCAGTATTTT; j_gene: TRBJ2-3; abundance: NA; v_gene: TRBV5-8; d_gene: NA
CDR3aa: CASSLLGGAGEQYF; CDR3nt: TGTGCCAGCAGTTTGCTGGGCGGTGCGGGCGAGCAGTACTTC; j_gene: TRBJ2-7; abundance: NA; v_gene: TRBV28; d_gene: NA
CDR3aa: CASSQMTVGGYTF; CDR3nt: TGTGCCAGCAGCCAAATGACAGTTGGTGGCTACACCTTC; j_gene: TRBJ1-2; abundance: NA; v_gene: TRBV14; d_gene: NA
CDR3aa: CASSFGGGPYNEQFF; CDR3nt: TGCGCCAGCAGCTTCGGCGGGGGGCCCTACAATGAGCAGTTCTTC; j_gene: TRBJ2-1; abundance: few; v_gene: TRBV5-1; d_gene: TRBD2
CDR3aa: CASSQDFSNLGGRYEQYF; CDR3nt: TGCGCCAGCAGCCAAGATTTCTCAAACTTGGGGGGTAGGTACGAGCAGTACTTC; j_gene: TRBJ2-7; abundance: NA; v_gene: TRBV4-3; d_gene: NA
CDR3aa: CASRTGDSNQPQHF; CDR3nt: TGTGCCAGCCGGACAGGGGATAGCAATCAGCCCCAGCATTTT; j_gene: TRBJ1-5; abundance: NA; v_gene: TRBV2; d_gene: TRBD1
CDR3aa: CSVDRGTGAYGYTF; CDR3nt: TGCAGCGTTGACAGAGGGACAGGGGCCTATGGCTACACCTTC; j_gene: TRBJ1-2; abundance: NA; v_gene: TRBV29-1; d_gene: TRBD1
CDR3aa: CATASGTSGGDEQYF; CDR3nt: TGTGCCACCGCATCCGGGACTAGCGGGGGGGACGAGCAGTACTTC; j_gene: TRBJ2-7; abundance: NA; v_gene: TRBV24-1; d_gene: TRBD2
CDR3aa: CASRLRGDSGSSYTF; CDR3nt: TGTGCCAGCAGGCTACGAGGGGACAGTGGGTCGAGCTACACCTTC; j_gene: TRBJ1-2; abundance: NA; v_gene: TRBV27; d_gene: TRBD1
CDR3aa: CASMRPGNYGYTF; CDR3nt: TGTGCCAGCATGCGGCCAGGGAACTATGGCTACACCTTC; j_gene: TRBJ1-2; abundance: NA; v_gene: TRBV6-5; d_gene: NA
CDR3aa: CASKSGDTGELFF; CDR3nt: TGTGCCAGCAAGTCCGGGGACACCGGGGAGCTGTTTTTT; j_gene: TRBJ2-2; abundance: NA; v_gene: TRBV12-3/TRBV12-4; d_gene: NA
CDR3aa: CASSSAGSNSPLHF; CDR3nt: TGTGCCAGCAGCTCCGCAGGGTCTAATTCACCCCTCCACTTT; j_gene: TRBJ1-6; abundance: NA; v_gene: TRBV7-3; d_gene: NA
CDR3aa: CASSTGAPQETQYF; CDR3nt: TGTGCCAGCAGCACAGGGGCCCCCCAAGAGACCCAGTACTTC; j_gene: TRBJ2-5; abundance: once; v_gene: TRBV11-3; d_gene: TRBD1
CDR3aa: CASSIRGDRVNEQFF; CDR3nt: TGTGCCAGTAGTATACGGGGGGACAGGGTCAATGAGCAGTTCTTC; j_gene: TRBJ2-1; abundance: once; v_gene: TRBV19; d_gene: TRBD1
CDR3aa: CASSSSRSPGTQYF; CDR3nt: TGTGCCAGCAGCTCATCCAGGTCTCCAGGGACCCAGTACTTC; j_gene: TRBJ2-5; abundance: NA; v_gene: TRBV7-8; d_gene: NA
CDR3aa: CASSRNQEPLEQFF; CDR3nt: TGTGCCAGCAGCCGGAACCAGGAACCTCTTGAGCAGTTCTTC; j_gene: TRBJ2-1; abundance: NA; v_gene: TRBV6-2/TRBV6-3; d_gene: NA
CDR3aa: CSASIGPSGDYYEQYF; CDR3nt: TGCAGTGCTAGTATTGGGCCTAGCGGGGACTATTACGAGCAGTACTTC; j_gene: TRBJ2-7; abundance: NA; v_gene: TRBV20-1; d_gene: TRBD2
CDR3aa: CASSLALGRDGTEAFF; CDR3nt: TGTGCCAGCAGCTTAGCTCTTGGGAGGGACGGCACTGAAGCTTTCTTT; j_gene: TRBJ1-1; abundance: few; v_gene: TRBV7-9; d_gene: NA
CDR3aa: CSVEDLGTGPRTDTQYF; CDR3nt: TGCAGCGTTGAAGACCTAGGGACAGGGCCCCGCACAGATACGCAGTATTTT; j_gene: TRBJ2-3; abundance: NA; v_gene: TRBV29-1; d_gene: TRBD1
CDR3aa: CASSPAQGTDNSPLHF; CDR3nt: TGCGCCAGCAGCCCGGCACAGGGGACCGATAATTCACCCCTCCACTTT; j_gene: TRBJ1-6; abundance: few; v_gene: TRBV5-1; d_gene: TRBD1
CDR3aa: CASSPGTGDIQYF; CDR3nt: TGTGCCAGTAGCCCGGGGACGGGAGACATTCAGTACTTC; j_gene: TRBJ2-4; abundance: NA; v_gene: TRBV19; d_gene: NA
CDR3aa: CASSSGSAVEKLFF; CDR3nt: TGTGCCAGCAGCTCCGGGAGCGCGGTAGAAAAACTGTTTTTT; j_gene: TRBJ1-4; abundance: once; v_gene: TRBV7-2; d_gene: NA
CDR3aa: CASRTHSTLWEKLFF; CDR3nt: TGTGCCAGCAGAACCCACAGCACCCTGTGGGAAAAACTGTTTTTT; j_gene: TRBJ1-4; abundance: NA; v_gene: TRBV6-5; d_gene: NA
CDR3aa: CASRPGQGDSIGYTF; CDR3nt: TGTGCCAGCAGGCCGGGACAGGGTGATTCTATTGGCTACACCTTC; j_gene: TRBJ1-2; abundance: NA; v_gene: TRBV6-5; d_gene: TRBD1
CDR3aa: CASSQEARGDTEAFF; CDR3nt: TGCGCCAGCAGCCAAGAGGCCAGGGGGGACACTGAAGCTTTCTTT; j_gene: TRBJ1-1; abundance: NA; v_gene: TRBV4-3; d_gene: TRBD1
CDR3aa: CASGLFPSGRVTGELFF; CDR3nt: TGTGCTAGTGGTTTGTTTCCGTCAGGGAGGGTCACCGGGGAGCTGTTTTTT; j_gene: TRBJ2-2; abundance: NA; v_gene: TRBV12-5; d_gene: TRBD2
CDR3aa: CASSLNLQGKDGYTF; CDR3nt: TGTGCCAGCAGCTTGAACCTTCAGGGGAAAGATGGCTACACCTTC; j_gene: TRBJ1-2; abundance: NA; v_gene: TRBV5-4; d_gene: NA
CDR3aa: CASSWTANTEAFF; CDR3nt: TGTGCCAGCAGCTGGACAGCGAACACTGAAGCTTTCTTT; j_gene: TRBJ1-1; abundance: NA; v_gene: TRBV5-4; d_gene: NA
CDR3aa: CASSGRQVTDTQYF; CDR3nt: TGTGCCAGTAGTGGCCGACAGGTGACCGATACGCAGTATTTT; j_gene: TRBJ2-3; abundance: NA; v_gene: TRBV19; d_gene: NA
CDR3aa: CASSRSGGYGYTF; CDR3nt: TGTGCCAGCAGCCGTTCCGGGGGCTATGGCTACACCTTC; j_gene: TRBJ1-2; abundance: NA; v_gene: TRBV12-3/TRBV12-4; d_gene: NA
CDR3aa: CASSPRGGGYYEQYF; CDR3nt: TGTGCCAGCAGCCCCCGCGGCGGGGGTTACTACGAGCAGTACTTC; j_gene: TRBJ2-7; abundance: NA; v_gene: TRBV27; d_gene: TRBD2
CDR3aa: CASSVGQAFSGNTIYF; CDR3nt: TGTGCCAGCAGTGTGGGACAGGCCTTCTCTGGAAACACCATATATTTT; j_gene: TRBJ1-3; abundance: NA; v_gene: TRBV6-1; d_gene: TRBD1
CDR3aa: CASSFRERGVGDTQYF; CDR3nt: TGTGCCAGCAGCTTCAGGGAGCGGGGGGTTGGAGATACGCAGTATTTT; j_gene: TRBJ2-3; abundance: NA; v_gene: TRBV5-4; d_gene: TRBD2
CDR3aa: CASSRYQGSEKLFF; CDR3nt: TGTGCCAGCAGCCGCTATCAAGGGAGTGAAAAACTGTTTTTT; j_gene: TRBJ1-4; abundance: NA; v_gene: TRBV11-2; d_gene: NA
CDR3aa: CASSLSSLNYGYTF; CDR3nt: TGTGCCAGTAGCTTATCGAGCCTTAACTATGGCTACACCTTC; j_gene: TRBJ1-2; abundance: NA; v_gene: TRBV19; d_gene: NA
CDR3aa: CASSERRGYTF; CDR3nt: TGTGCCAGTAGTGAGCGTCGTGGCTACACCTTC; j_gene: TRBJ1-2; abundance: NA; v_gene: TRBV19; d_gene: NA
CDR3aa: CASSSPGGGSTDTQYF; CDR3nt: TGTGCCAGCAGTTCTCCAGGGGGCGGGAGCACAGATACGCAGTATTTT; j_gene: TRBJ2-3; abundance: NA; v_gene: TRBV6-2/TRBV6-3; d_gene: TRBD1
CDR3aa: CASSHPPSDSQETQYF; CDR3nt: TGTGCCAGCAGCCATCCACCCTCGGACTCCCAAGAGACCCAGTACTTC; j_gene: TRBJ2-5; abundance: NA; v_gene: TRBV7-2; d_gene: NA
CDR3aa: CASSPWTSGTNEQFF; CDR3nt: TGTGCCAGCAGCCCCTGGACTAGCGGAACCAATGAGCAGTTCTTC; j_gene: TRBJ2-1; abundance: NA; v_gene: TRBV25-1; d_gene: TRBD2
CDR3aa: CASSAPGDLDTEAFF; CDR3nt: TGTGCCAGCAGTGCTCCAGGGGATTTGGACACTGAAGCTTTCTTT; j_gene: TRBJ1-1; abundance: NA; v_gene: TRBV25-1; d_gene: NA
CDR3aa: CASSSAGVGDTQYF; CDR3nt: TGTGCCAGCAGCTCAGCAGGGGTGGGAGATACGCAGTATTTT; j_gene: TRBJ2-3; abundance: NA; v_gene: TRBV7-9; d_gene: NA
CDR3aa: CASSLERGTYNEQFF; CDR3nt: TGTGCCAGCAGCTTGGAGCGGGGGACGTACAATGAGCAGTTCTTC; j_gene: TRBJ2-1; abundance: NA; v_gene: TRBV7-2; d_gene: TRBD2
CDR3aa: CASSLDPGYNSPLHF; CDR3nt: TGTGCCAGCAGCTTAGATCCGGGGTATAATTCACCCCTCCACTTT; j_gene: TRBJ1-6; abundance: few; v_gene: TRBV11-3; d_gene: NA
CDR3aa: CASSPRQGDSYEQYF; CDR3nt: TGTGCCAGCAGCCCCCGACAGGGGGATTCCTACGAGCAGTACTTC; j_gene: TRBJ2-7; abundance: few; v_gene: TRBV7-2; d_gene: TRBD1
CDR3aa: CASASTGDGYTF; CDR3nt: TGTGCCAGCGCCTCGACAGGGGACGGCTACACCTTC; j_gene: TRBJ1-2; abundance: NA; v_gene: TRBV12-3/TRBV12-4; d_gene: TRBD1
CDR3aa: CASSYYRDTEAFF; CDR3nt: TGTGCCAGCAGCTACTACAGGGATACTGAAGCTTTCTTT; j_gene: TRBJ1-1; abundance: few; v_gene: TRBV12-3/TRBV12-4; d_gene: NA
CDR3aa: CASLGAGTVRYEQYF; CDR3nt: TGTGCCAGCCTAGGGGCCGGGACAGTACGCTACGAGCAGTACTTC; j_gene: TRBJ2-7; abundance: NA; v_gene: TRBV2; d_gene: TRBD1
CDR3aa: CSAPTGDGYTF; CDR3nt: TGCAGTGCTCCAACAGGGGATGGCTACACCTTC; j_gene: TRBJ1-2; abundance: NA; v_gene: TRBV20-1; d_gene: TRBD1
CDR3aa: CASSQVGTSGTDTQYF; CDR3nt: TGTGCCAGCAGCCAAGTGGGGACTAGCGGTACAGATACGCAGTATTTT; j_gene: TRBJ2-3; abundance: once; v_gene: TRBV3-1/TRBV3-2; d_gene: TRBD2
CDR3aa: CATSVVGGNYGYTF; CDR3nt: TGTGCCACCAGCGTCGTCGGGGGAAACTATGGCTACACCTTC; j_gene: TRBJ1-2; abundance: NA; v_gene: TRBV15; d_gene: NA
CDR3aa: CASGGGANTGELFF; CDR3nt: TGTGCCAGCGGCGGCGGGGCGAACACCGGGGAGCTGTTTTTT; j_gene: TRBJ2-2; abundance: once; v_gene: TRBV19; d_gene: NA
CDR3aa: CASRTQGLETQYF; CDR3nt: TGTGCCAGCAGGACACAGGGGTTGGAGACCCAGTACTTC; j_gene: TRBJ2-5; abundance: NA; v_gene: TRBV6-5; d_gene: TRBD1
CDR3aa: CASSQGGQGSNEQFF; CDR3nt: TGCGCCAGCAGCCAAGGTGGACAGGGCAGCAATGAGCAGTTCTTC; j_gene: TRBJ2-1; abundance: NA; v_gene: TRBV4-3; d_gene: TRBD1